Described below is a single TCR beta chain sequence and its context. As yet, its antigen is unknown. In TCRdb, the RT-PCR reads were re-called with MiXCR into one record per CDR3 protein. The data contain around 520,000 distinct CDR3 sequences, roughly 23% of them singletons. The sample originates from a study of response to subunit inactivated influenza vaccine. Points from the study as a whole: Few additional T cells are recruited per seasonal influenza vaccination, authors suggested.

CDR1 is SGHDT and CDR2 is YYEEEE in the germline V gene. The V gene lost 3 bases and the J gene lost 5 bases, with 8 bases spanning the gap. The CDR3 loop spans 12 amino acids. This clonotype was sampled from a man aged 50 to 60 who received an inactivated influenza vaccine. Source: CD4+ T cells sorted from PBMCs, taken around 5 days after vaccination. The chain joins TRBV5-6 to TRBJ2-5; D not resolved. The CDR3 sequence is CASSSHGETQYF. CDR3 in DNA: TGTGCCAGCAGCTCCCACGGGGAGACCCAGTACTTC.